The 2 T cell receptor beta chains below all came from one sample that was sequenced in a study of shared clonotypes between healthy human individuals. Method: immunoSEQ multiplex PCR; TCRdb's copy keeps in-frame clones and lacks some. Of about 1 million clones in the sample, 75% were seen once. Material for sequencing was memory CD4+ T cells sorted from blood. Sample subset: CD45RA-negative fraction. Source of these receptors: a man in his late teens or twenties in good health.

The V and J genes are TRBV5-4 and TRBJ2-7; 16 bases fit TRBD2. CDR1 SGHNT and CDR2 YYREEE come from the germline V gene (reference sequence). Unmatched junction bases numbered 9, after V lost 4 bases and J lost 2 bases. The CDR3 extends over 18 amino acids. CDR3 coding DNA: TGTGCCAGCAGCCGGGGACTAGCGGGAGGGAGGTCCCCCTACGAGCAGTACTTC. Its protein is CASSRGLAGGRSPYEQYF.

CDR3 region: CSVEARNYGYTF. The CDR3 DNA reads as TGCAGCGTTGAAGCCCGTAACTATGGCTACACCTTC. The J gene is TRBJ1-2, the V gene TRBV29-1, with D unresolved. CDR1 is SQVTM, CDR2 ANQGSEA, per germline. This CDR3 is 12 amino acids long. V lost 1 base to trimming and J lost 1 base, with 4 bases between them.